The rows below give T cell receptor beta chains drawn from one sample of a study of blood T cell repertoires in COVID-19. Data came from immunoSEQ multiplex PCR; TCRdb stores just in-frame clones and leaves some out. The sample contains 400,000 to 450,000 clones, roughly nine tenths of which appear only once. The sequenced material came from PBMCs or T cells enriched from blood (not recorded which). The receptors here all came from a young man who had recovered from COVID-19. The conserved cysteine and the conserved F or W are not part of the CDR3 here. A D gene is named only where the DNA matches it firmly.

J,length,V,D,CDR3
TRBJ2-5,13,TRBV30,TRBD2,AWSFGPGGGETQY
TRBJ1-1,9,TRBV5-6,NA,ASSLQAEAF
TRBJ1-1,15,TRBV28,TRBD1,ASSSPLGQGARTEAF
TRBJ2-4,12,TRBV11-2,NA,ASSLVGSPGIQY
TRBJ2-5,11,TRBV11-1,NA,ASSPGIRETQY
TRBJ2-7,9,TRBV11-2,NA,ASRRGNEQY
TRBJ2-1,13,TRBV3-1/TRBV3-2,NA,ASSQVQGGYNEQF
TRBJ1-1,11,TRBV5-4,NA,ASSFSGRTEAF
TRBJ2-7,12,TRBV7-9,NA,ASSSSVSSYEQY
TRBJ2-5,12,TRBV18,NA,ASSPTVPQETQY
TRBJ2-1,13,TRBV5-6,TRBD2,ASSSLAGEGNEQF
TRBJ2-2,11,TRBV12-3/TRBV12-4,TRBD1,ASRDRGDGELF
TRBJ2-7,12,TRBV28,NA,ASSPFSGYYEQY
TRBJ1-1,14,TRBV7-9,NA,ASSRFRQGRNTEAF
TRBJ1-5,16,TRBV21-1,NA,ASSKIPRAEGANQPQH
TRBJ2-1,12,TRBV5-6,NA,ASSLGASGNEQF
TRBJ2-1,12,TRBV28,NA,ASSLYGQNDEQF
TRBJ1-5,14,TRBV18,TRBD1,ASSPPGQGNNQPQH
TRBJ1-1,12,TRBV5-1,TRBD1,ASRPGQGSTEAF
TRBJ1-1,12,TRBV2,NA,ASSKQGLRVEAF
TRBJ2-7,12,TRBV10-3,NA,AISEENRDYEQY
TRBJ2-1,14,TRBV19,TRBD2,ASSTGLPRREVEQF
TRBJ2-5,11,TRBV10-3,NA,AISERLQETQY
TRBJ2-7,13,TRBV3-1/TRBV3-2,NA,ASSPTDEGSYEQY
TRBJ2-3,11,TRBV5-1,TRBD1,ASSYDRADTQY
TRBJ1-3,14,TRBV5-1,NA,ASSLGGSSSGNTIY
TRBJ2-2,11,TRBV19,NA,ASSTGGSGELF
TRBJ1-4,14,TRBV4-1,TRBD1,ASSHPPGQGHEKLF
TRBJ2-3,15,TRBV7-8,TRBD2,ASSLRGLLAETDTQY